This TCR beta chain was obtained from a study of human T cells and chemical hapten exposure. Whole-study context: Chiefly female patients presented with alopecia areata, totalis or universalis.

TCRdb itself ran the RACE reads through MiXCR, one entry per CDR3 protein. This table has some 380,000 distinct CDR3 sequences, approximately 5.1% appearing once. The sample's time point: patch test 1, 2 weeks after DPC sensitization. Treatment denoted: therapeutic diphenylcyclopropenone sensitization with weekly scalp DPC. This clonotype was seen at least ten times. This CDR3 comprises 15 residues. Germline loops: CDR1 MGHRA, CDR2 YSYEKL. V lost 1 base to trimming and J lost 1 base; unmatched junction nucleotides: 2. This clonotype was obtained from a woman in her forties or fifties with alopecia areata. Some clones in this sample may be carry-over from other donors' samples. Sequencing was performed on whole blood, taken in connection with sensitization to the hapten diphenylcyclopropenone (DPC). The chain recombines TRBV4-1 with TRBJ2-3, with 7 positions matching TRBD1. CDR3 in amino acids: CASSQAGTGTDTQYF. The CDR3 nucleotides are TGCGCCAGCAGCCAAGCCGGGACAGGCACAGATACGCAGTATTTT.